The 15 T cell receptor beta chains given below trace back to one sample, sequenced in a study of shared clonotypes between healthy human individuals. Only in-frame clones appear in the TCRdb table, and some are missing; sequencing was by immunoSEQ multiplex PCR. This sample has more than 1,200,000 clones, with approximately 98.5% found just once. Input material: naive CD4+ T cells sorted from blood. As to subset: CD45RA+ positively selected. The receptors come from a man aged 25 to 40 in good health.

V usage is TRBV28 and J usage is TRBJ2-7, with a weak D call TRBD2 (6 bases). The V end lost 5 bases, the J end lost 2 bases, and 16 bases lay between the germline ends. The CDR3 sequence is 15 residues long. Per germline, CDR1 MDHEN and CDR2 SYDVKM. CDR3 loop: CASSPLGGAAYEQYF. As DNA, the CDR3 is TGTGCCAGCAGTCCCCTCGGAGGGGCCGCCTACGAGCAGTACTTC.

This chain uses TRBV28 with TRBJ1-2; D is unclear. Trimming left V 7 bases short and J 6 bases short, with 12 bases between. Germline V gene lookup returns CDR1 MDHEN and CDR2 SYDVKM. The CDR3 has 12 amino acids. CDR3 coding DNA: TGTGCCAGCACCACCTTGTCTGATGGCTACACCTTC. Its translation: CASTTLSDGYTF.

This clone was recorded once. The J gene is TRBJ1-1, the V gene TRBV28; D is unresolved. Per germline, CDR1 MDHEN and CDR2 SYDVKM. This CDR3 region has 15 residues. Trimming left V 2 bases short and J 3 bases short, with 13 bases between. The CDR3: CASSLVDRSYTEAFF. The DNA for the CDR3 is TGTGCCAGCAGTTTAGTTGACCGGTCGTACACTGAAGCTTTCTTT.

The V gene is TRBV6-1, the J gene TRBJ2-7; 9 bases line up with TRBD1. Germline assignment: CDR1 MNHNS and CDR2 SASEGT. There are 14 residues in the CDR3. The junction had 13 bases not matched to a gene; V was cut back by 3 bases and J by 13 bases. The CDR3 reads CASSDRGQGARDYF. The CDR3 DNA sequence: TGTGCCAGCAGTGATAGGGGACAGGGCGCAAGGGATTACTTC.

The chain joins TRBV5-4 to TRBJ2-2; D unclear. This CDR3 is 16 amino acids long. CDR1 is SGHNT and CDR2 is YYREEE in the germline V gene (reference sequence). Trimming removed 2 bases at V and 2 bases at J, with 13 bases between. The CDR3, as DNA: TGTGCCAGCAGCTTTGGCCAGCAACCCAACACCGGGGAGCTGTTTTTT. It specifies CASSFGQQPNTGELFF.

The chain recombines TRBV29-1 with TRBJ1-5; D not resolved. CDR1 SQVTM and CDR2 ANQGSEA come from the germline V gene. The length of the CDR3 is 14 residues. The ends were cut back, 4 bases at V and 2 bases at J, with 12 bases in the middle. CDR3 sequence reads: CSVARGVGNQPQHF. The DNA for the CDR3 is TGCAGCGTTGCGCGCGGCGTGGGCAATCAGCCCCAGCATTTT.

This clone was recorded once. The chain has TRBV5-1 and TRBJ2-3; D might be TRBD2 (7 bases). The germline gives CDR1 SGHRS, CDR2 YFSETQ. The CDR3 runs to 15 residues. Trimming removed 4 bases from V and 4 bases from J, with 16 bases in between. DNA of the CDR3: TGCGCCAGCAGCCTGGAGGGGGGGAGCGCAGATACGCAGTATTTT. The encoded protein is CASSLEGGSADTQYF.

This clone was seen a single time. The chain joins TRBV10-3 to TRBJ2-5; 14 nucleotides match TRBD2. This CDR3 comprises 14 residues. With 8 bases clipped from V and 4 bases from J, the junction kept 3 bases outside the gene matches. Germline CDR1 ENHRY, CDR2 SYGVKD. In nucleotides, the CDR3 is TGTGCCATCGGGGGACTAGCGGGAGTAGAGACCCAGTACTTC. Amino acid sequence: CAIGGLAGVETQYF.

The V call is TRBV5-3, the J call TRBJ1-5; D is ambiguous. TRBV5-3 is recorded as an ORF, its role being uncertain. The CDR3 loop spans 10 amino acids. V gave up 5 bases and J gave up 4 bases, with 1 base separating them. CDR3 residues: CARSNQPQHF. DNA of the CDR3: TGTGCCAGAAGTAATCAGCCCCAGCATTTT.

This chain connects TRBV10-3 to TRBJ2-7; D not resolved. The V end lost 4 bases, the J end lost 6 bases, and 7 bases lay between the germline ends. The CDR3 length is 11 residues. Germline loops: CDR1 ENHRY, CDR2 SYGVKD. For the CDR3, the DNA is TGTGCCATCAGTGGGGGTGGCGAGCAGTACTTC. Translating gives CAISGGGEQYF.

V gene TRBV5-5 combines with J gene TRBJ2-1, with D uncertain. The CDR3 runs to 15 residues. The V gene's germline CDR1 is SGHKS and CDR2 YYEKEE (reference sequence). V dropped 0 bases and J dropped 2 bases, with 9 bases sitting between them. Here the CDR3 DNA reads TGTGCCAGCAGCTTGGGACTTGTGACCTACAATGAGCAGTTCTTC. It translates to CASSLGLVTYNEQFF.

V is TRBV21-1 and J is TRBJ2-1; the table's TRBD1 call for D was not verified on the DNA. TRBV21-1 is tagged as a pseudogene. The CDR3 runs 14 residues. The CDR3 here is CASITGPPYNEQFF. The CDR3 DNA follows: TGTGCCAGCATTACAGGTCCCCCCTACAATGAGCAGTTCTTC.

This chain joins TRBV5-1 and TRBJ1-3; D gene uncertain. Deletions cut 2 bases from V and 4 bases from J, with 16 bases between. The CDR3 consists of 16 residues. CDR1 is SGHRS and CDR2 is YFSETQ in the germline V gene. The CDR3 bases are TGCGCCAGCAGCTTAATGGCACCCGGACCGGGAAACACCATATATTTT. This gives the protein CASSLMAPGPGNTIYF.

This sequence joins TRBV30 and TRBJ2-2; D unresolved. Trimming stripped 1 base from V and 6 bases from J, with 9 bases between. Germline assignment: CDR1 GTSNPN and CDR2 SVGIG (reference sequence). The CDR3 has 13 amino acids. The CDR3 is CAWSARIAGELFF. CDR3 sequence (DNA): TGTGCCTGGAGTGCCCGCATCGCCGGGGAGCTGTTTTTT.

The J gene is TRBJ1-5, the V gene TRBV28; no reliable D call. Germline CDR1 is MDHEN and CDR2 is SYDVKM. CDR3 length: 15 residues. The V and J ends lost 5 bases and 3 bases respectively, with 14 bases between them. The CDR3 DNA reads as TGTGCCAGCAGTCCGGGTCCATTTTCCAATCAGCCCCAGCATTTT. The encoded protein is CASSPGPFSNQPQHF.